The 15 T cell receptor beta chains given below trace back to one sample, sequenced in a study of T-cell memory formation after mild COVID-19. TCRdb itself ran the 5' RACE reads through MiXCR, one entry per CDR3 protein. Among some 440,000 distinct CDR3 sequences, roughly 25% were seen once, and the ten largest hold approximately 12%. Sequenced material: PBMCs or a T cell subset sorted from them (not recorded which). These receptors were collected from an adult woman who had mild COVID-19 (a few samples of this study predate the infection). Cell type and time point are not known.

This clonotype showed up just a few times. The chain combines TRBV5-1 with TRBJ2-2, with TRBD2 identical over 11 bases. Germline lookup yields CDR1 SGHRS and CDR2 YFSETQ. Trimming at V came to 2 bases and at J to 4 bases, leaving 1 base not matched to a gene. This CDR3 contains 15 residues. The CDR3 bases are TGCGCCAGCAGCTTTACTAGCGGGAGCACCGGGGAGCTGTTTTTT. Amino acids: CASSFTSGSTGELFF.

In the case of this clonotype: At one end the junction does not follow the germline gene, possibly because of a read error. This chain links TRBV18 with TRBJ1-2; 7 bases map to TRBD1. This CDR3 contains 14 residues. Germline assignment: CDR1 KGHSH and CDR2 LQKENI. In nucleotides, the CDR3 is TGTGCCAGCTCACGAGACGGGACAGACTATGGCTGCACCTTC. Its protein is CASSRDGTDYGCTF.

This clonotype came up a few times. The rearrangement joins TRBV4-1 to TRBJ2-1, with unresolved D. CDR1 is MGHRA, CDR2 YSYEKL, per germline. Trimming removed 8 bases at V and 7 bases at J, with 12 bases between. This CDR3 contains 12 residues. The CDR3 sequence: CASGFSLNEQFF. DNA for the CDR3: TGCGCCAGCGGGTTTAGCCTGAATGAGCAGTTCTTC.

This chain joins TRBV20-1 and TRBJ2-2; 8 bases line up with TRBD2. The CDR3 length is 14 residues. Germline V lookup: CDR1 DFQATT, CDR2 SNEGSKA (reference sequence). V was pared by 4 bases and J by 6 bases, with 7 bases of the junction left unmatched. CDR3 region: CSAILAGKAGELFF. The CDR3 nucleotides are TGCAGTGCTATATTAGCGGGGAAGGCCGGGGAGCTGTTTTTT.

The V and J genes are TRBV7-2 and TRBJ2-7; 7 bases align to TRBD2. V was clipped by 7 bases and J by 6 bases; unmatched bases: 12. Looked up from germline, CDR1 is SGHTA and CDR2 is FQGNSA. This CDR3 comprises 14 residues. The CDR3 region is CASTPAGGSREQYF. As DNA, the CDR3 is TGTGCCAGCACCCCGGCGGGCGGGAGTCGCGAGCAGTACTTC.

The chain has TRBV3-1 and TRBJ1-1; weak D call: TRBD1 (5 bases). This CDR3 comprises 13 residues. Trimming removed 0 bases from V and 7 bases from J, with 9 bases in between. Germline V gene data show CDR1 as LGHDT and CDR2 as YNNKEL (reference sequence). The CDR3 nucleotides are TGTGCCAGCAGCCAAGATGGGGCCCGTGAAGCTTTCTTT. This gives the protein CASSQDGAREAFF.

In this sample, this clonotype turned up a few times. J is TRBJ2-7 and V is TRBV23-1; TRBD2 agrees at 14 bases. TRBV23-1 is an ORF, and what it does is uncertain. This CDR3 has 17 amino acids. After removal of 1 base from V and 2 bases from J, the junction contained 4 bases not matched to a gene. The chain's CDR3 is CASSQFRGLAGAYEQYF. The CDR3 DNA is TGCGCCAGCAGTCAATTTCGGGGACTAGCGGGAGCCTACGAGCAGTACTTC.

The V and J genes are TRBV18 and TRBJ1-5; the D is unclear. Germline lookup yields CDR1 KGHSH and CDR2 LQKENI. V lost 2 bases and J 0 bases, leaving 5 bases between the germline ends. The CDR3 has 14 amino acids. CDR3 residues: CASSPEGSNQPQHF. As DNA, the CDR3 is TGTGCCAGCTCACCAGAGGGTAGCAATCAGCCCCAGCATTTT.

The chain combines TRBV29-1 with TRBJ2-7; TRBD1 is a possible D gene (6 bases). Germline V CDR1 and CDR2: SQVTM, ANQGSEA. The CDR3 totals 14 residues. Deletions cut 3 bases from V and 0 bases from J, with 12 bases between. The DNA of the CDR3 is TGCAGCGTTGAGGGCAGGGACAACTCCTACGAGCAGTACTTC. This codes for CSVEGRDNSYEQYF.

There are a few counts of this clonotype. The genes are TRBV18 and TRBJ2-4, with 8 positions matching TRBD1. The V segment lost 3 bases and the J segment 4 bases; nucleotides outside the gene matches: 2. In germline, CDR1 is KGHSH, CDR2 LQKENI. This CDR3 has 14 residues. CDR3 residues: CASSPTGAKNIQYF. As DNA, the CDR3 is TGTGCCAGCTCACCGACAGGGGCTAAAAACATTCAGTACTTC.

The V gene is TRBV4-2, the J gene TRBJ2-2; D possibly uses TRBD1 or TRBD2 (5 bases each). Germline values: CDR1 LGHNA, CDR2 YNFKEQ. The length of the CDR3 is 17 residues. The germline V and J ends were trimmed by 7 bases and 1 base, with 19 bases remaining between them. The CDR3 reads CASTSRGPGKNTGELFF. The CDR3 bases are TGTGCCAGCACTTCTAGGGGTCCCGGGAAGAACACCGGGGAGCTGTTTTTT.

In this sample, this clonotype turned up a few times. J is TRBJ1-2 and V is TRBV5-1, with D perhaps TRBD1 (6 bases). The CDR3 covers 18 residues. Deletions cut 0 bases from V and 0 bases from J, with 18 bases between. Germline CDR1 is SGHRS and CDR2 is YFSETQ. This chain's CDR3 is CASSLVGTPNGANYGYTF. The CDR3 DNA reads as TGCGCCAGCAGCTTGGTCGGGACACCCAATGGAGCTAACTATGGCTACACCTTC.

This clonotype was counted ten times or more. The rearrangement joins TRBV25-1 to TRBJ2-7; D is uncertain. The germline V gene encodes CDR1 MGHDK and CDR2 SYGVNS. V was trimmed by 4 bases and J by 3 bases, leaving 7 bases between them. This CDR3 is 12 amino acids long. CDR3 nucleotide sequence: TGTGCCAGCAGTGCGGCAGGCTACGAGCAGTACTTC. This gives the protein CASSAAGYEQYF.

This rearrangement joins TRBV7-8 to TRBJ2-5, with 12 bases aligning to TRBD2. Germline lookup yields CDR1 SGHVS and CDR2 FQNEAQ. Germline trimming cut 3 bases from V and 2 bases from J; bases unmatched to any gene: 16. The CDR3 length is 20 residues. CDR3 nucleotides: TGTGCCAGCAGCTTGCCACAATTTCTAGCGGGAGGGCCCGGTCAAGAGACCCAGTACTTC. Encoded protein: CASSLPQFLAGGPGQETQYF.

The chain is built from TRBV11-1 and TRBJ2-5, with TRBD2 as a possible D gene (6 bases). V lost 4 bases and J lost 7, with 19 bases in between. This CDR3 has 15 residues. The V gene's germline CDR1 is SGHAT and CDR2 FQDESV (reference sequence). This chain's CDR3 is CASSYQAGGSRTQYF. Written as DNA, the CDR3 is TGTGCCAGCAGCTACCAAGCGGGTGGATCAAGGACCCAGTACTTC.